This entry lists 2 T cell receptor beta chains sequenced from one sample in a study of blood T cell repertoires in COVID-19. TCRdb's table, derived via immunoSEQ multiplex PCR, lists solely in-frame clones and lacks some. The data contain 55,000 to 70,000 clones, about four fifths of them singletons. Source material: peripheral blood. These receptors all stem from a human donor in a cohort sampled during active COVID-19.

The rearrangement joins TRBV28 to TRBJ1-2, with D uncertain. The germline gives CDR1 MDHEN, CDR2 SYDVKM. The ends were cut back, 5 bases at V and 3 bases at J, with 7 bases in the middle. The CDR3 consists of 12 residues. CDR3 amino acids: CASSISYYGYTF. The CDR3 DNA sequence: TGTGCCAGCAGTATAAGCTACTATGGCTACACCTTC.

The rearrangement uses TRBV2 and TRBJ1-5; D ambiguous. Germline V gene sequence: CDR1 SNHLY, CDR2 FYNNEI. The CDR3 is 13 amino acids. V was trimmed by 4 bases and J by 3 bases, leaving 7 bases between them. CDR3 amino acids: CASSGQSNQPQHF. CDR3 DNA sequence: TGTGCCAGCAGTGGGCAGTCCAATCAGCCCCAGCATTTT.